The rows below give T cell receptor beta chains drawn from one sample of a study of T cell changes during pregnancy in multiple sclerosis. Repertoires were generated with immunoSEQ multiplex PCR, while TCRdb's copy carries only in-frame clones and drops some. The table records fewer than 35,000 clones, nearly 90% of them present only once. The starting material was CD4+ T cells from peripheral blood mononuclear cells, obtained in the third trimester of pregnancy. All receptors come from a female donor in good health, enrolled as a control in a pregnancy study. Both conserved end residues are part of each CDR3. A D gene is named only where the DNA matches it firmly. Clone size is stated in some rows and not others, as once, few, many or a class when expanded.

NA | TRBJ1-5 | NA | TRBV9 | CASSPDSINQPQHF | TGTGCCAGCAGCCCGGACAGTATCAATCAGCCCCAGCATTTT
NA | TRBJ1-2 | TRBD1 | TRBV28 | CASILTRDRGYGYTF | TGTGCCAGCATTCTAACCCGGGACAGGGGATATGGCTACACCTTC
NA | TRBJ1-1 | TRBD1 | TRBV11-3 | CASSTRTGGATEAFF | TGTGCCAGCAGCACCAGGACAGGGGGAGCCACTGAAGCTTTCTTT
NA | TRBJ2-5 | NA | TRBV5-8 | CASSFSYQETQYF | TGTGCCAGCAGCTTCTCGTACCAAGAGACCCAGTACTTC
NA | TRBJ2-7 | TRBD2 | TRBV29-1 | CSVVGGTSGGYEQYF | TGCAGCGTTGTTGGGGGGACCTCGGGGGGCTACGAGCAGTACTTC
NA | TRBJ2-1 | TRBD2 | TRBV18 | CASSLPGLAGNEQFF | TGTGCCAGCTCACTCCCGGGACTAGCGGGAAATGAGCAGTTCTTC
NA | TRBJ2-1 | TRBD2 | TRBV7-2 | CASSSGLAGSSYNEQFF | TGTGCCAGCAGCTCGGGACTAGCGGGTTCTTCCTACAATGAGCAGTTCTTC
once | TRBJ2-2 | TRBD1 | TRBV5-1 | CASSSGQGTGELFF | TGCGCCAGCAGCTCGGGACAGGGTACCGGGGAGCTGTTTTTT
NA | TRBJ2-3 | TRBD2 | TRBV7-2 | CASSARRLAGGYPDTQYF | TGTGCCAGCAGCGCACGGCGACTAGCGGGAGGGTATCCAGATACGCAGTATTTT
NA | TRBJ2-3 | NA | TRBV18 | CASSPPRGSRTDTQYF | TGTGCCAGCTCACCACCACGGGGGAGCCGCACAGATACGCAGTATTTT
NA | TRBJ2-7 | NA | TRBV9 | CASSPSQVSYEQYF | TGTGCCAGCAGCCCTTCACAGGTCTCCTACGAGCAGTACTTC
NA | TRBJ2-7 | TRBD1 | TRBV4-1 | CASSQPGTGAYEQYF | TGCGCCAGCAGCCAGCCCGGGACAGGGGCCTACGAGCAGTACTTC
once | TRBJ2-2 | TRBD2 | TRBV6-4 | CASRSGIRTGELFF | TGTGCCAGCCGAAGCGGGATTAGGACCGGGGAGCTGTTTTTT
NA | TRBJ2-3 | NA | TRBV5-1 | CASSLKGGTDTQYF | TGCGCCAGCAGCTTGAAAGGGGGCACAGATACGCAGTATTTT
NA | TRBJ1-3 | NA | TRBV6-1 | CASREWGLGNTIYF | TGTGCCAGCCGCGAGTGGGGGCTTGGAAACACCATATATTTT
NA | TRBJ2-5 | NA | TRBV7-8 | CASSRDRQETQYF | TGTGCCAGCAGCAGAGACAGACAAGAGACCCAGTACTTC
NA | TRBJ1-1 | TRBD1 | TRBV18 | CASSPGQVNTEAFF | TGTGCCAGCTCACCGGGACAGGTAAACACTGAAGCTTTCTTT
NA | TRBJ1-1 | NA | TRBV5-6 | CASSPRTVLNTEAFF | TGTGCCAGCAGTCCACGGACAGTCCTGAACACTGAAGCTTTCTTT
NA | TRBJ2-1 | TRBD1 | TRBV11-3 | CASSPGTGSSDEQFF | TGTGCCAGCAGCCCCGGGACAGGGAGTAGCGATGAGCAGTTCTTC
once | TRBJ1-2 | NA | TRBV30 | CAWSVSPYGYTF | TGTGCCTGGAGTGTTAGCCCCTATGGCTACACCTTC
NA | TRBJ1-1 | NA | TRBV19 | CASSIDVGLNTEAFF | TGTGCCAGTAGTATAGATGTGGGGCTGAACACTGAAGCTTTCTTT